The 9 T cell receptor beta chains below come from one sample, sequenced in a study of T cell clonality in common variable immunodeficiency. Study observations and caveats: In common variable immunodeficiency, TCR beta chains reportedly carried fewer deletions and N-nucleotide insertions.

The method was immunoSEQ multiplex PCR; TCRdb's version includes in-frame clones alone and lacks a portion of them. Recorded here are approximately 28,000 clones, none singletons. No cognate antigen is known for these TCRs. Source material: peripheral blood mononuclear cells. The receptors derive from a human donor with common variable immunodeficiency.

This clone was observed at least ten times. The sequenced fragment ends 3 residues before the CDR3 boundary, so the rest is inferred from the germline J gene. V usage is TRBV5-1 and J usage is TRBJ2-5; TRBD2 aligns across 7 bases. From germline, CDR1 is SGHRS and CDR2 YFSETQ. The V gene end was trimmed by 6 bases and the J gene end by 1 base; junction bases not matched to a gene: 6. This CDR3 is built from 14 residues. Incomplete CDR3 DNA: TGCGCCAGCACCACGGGGGGACTCCAAGAGACC. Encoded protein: CASTTGGLQET. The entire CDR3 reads CASTTGGLQETQYF.

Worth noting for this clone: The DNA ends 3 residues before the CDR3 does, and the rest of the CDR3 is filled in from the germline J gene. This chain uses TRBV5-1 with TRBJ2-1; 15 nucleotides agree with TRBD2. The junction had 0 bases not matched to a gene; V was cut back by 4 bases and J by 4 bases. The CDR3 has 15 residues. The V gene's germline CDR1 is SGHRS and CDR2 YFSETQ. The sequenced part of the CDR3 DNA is TGCGCCAGCAGCGGACTAGCGGGAGGGTACAATGAG. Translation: CASSGLAGGYNE. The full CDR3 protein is CASSGLAGGYNEQFF. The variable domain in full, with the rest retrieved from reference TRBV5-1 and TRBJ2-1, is KAGVTQTPRYLIKTRGQQVTLSCSPISGHRSVSWYQQTPGQGLQFLFEYFSETQRNKGNFPGRFSGRQFSNSRSEMNVSTLELGDSALYLCASSGLAGGYNEQFFGPGTRLTVL.

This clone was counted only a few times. Here the CDR3 reads CSATSGSSDNEQFF. The sequenced part of the CDR3 DNA is TGCAGTGCGACAAGCGGGAGTTCGGACAATGAG. The chain carries TRBV20-1 and TRBJ2-1, with 8 bases fitting TRBD2. The CDR3 end lies 3 residues beyond the end of the read and is filled in from the germline J gene. Germline V gene sequence: CDR1 DFQATT, CDR2 SNEGSKA (reference sequence). Unmatched junction bases numbered 9, after V lost 6 bases and J lost 5 bases. This CDR3 is 14 amino acids long.

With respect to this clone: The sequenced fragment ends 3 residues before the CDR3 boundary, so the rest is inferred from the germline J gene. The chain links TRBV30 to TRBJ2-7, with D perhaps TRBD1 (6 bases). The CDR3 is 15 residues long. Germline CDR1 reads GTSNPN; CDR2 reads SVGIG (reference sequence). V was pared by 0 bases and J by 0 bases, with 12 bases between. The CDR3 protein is CAWSVRGGFSYEQYF. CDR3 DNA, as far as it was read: TGTGCCTGGAGTGTCCGAGGGGGATTCTCCTACGAG.

Incomplete CDR3 DNA: TGTGCCAGCGGGGGACTAGCTGCCTACGAG. This encodes CASGGLAAYE. The entire CDR3 sequence reads CASGGLAAYEQYF. The gene calls are TRBV2 and TRBJ2-7; 9 nucleotides match TRBD2. The read halts 3 residues ahead of the CDR3 end, with the missing end drawn from the germline J gene. Germline V gene sequence: CDR1 SNHLY, CDR2 FYNNEI. The CDR3 extends over 13 amino acids. V lost 8 bases, J lost 2 bases, and 4 bases stayed unmatched.

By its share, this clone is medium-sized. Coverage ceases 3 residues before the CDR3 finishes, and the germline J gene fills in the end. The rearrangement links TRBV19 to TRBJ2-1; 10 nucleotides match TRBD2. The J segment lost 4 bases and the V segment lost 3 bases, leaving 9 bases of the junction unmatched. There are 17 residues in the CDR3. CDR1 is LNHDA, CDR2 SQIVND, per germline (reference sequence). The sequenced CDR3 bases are TGTGCCAGTAGTATGTGGGTACTAGCGGGACAGTACAATGAG. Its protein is CASSMWVLAGQYNE. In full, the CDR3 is CASSMWVLAGQYNEQFF. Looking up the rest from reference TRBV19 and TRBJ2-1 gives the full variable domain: DGGITQSPKYLFRKEGQNVTLSCEQNLNHDAMYWYRQDPGQGLRLIYYSQIVNDFQKGDIAEGYSVSREKKESFPLTVTSAQKNPTAFYLCASSMWVLAGQYNEQFFGPGTRLTVL.

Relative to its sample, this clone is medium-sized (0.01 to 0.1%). CDR3 region: CSVLGAGGGSTEAFF. The CDR3 bases that were read are TGCAGCGTTCTGGGGGCGGGGGGCGGCTCAACTGAA. V and J are TRBV29-1 and TRBJ1-1, with D tentatively TRBD1 (6 bases). Read data end 3 residues before the CDR3 end; the end is taken from the germline J gene. V was cut by 5 bases and J by 5 bases, with 21 bases left in between. Germline lookup yields CDR1 SQVTM and CDR2 ANQGSEA. The CDR3 totals 15 residues.

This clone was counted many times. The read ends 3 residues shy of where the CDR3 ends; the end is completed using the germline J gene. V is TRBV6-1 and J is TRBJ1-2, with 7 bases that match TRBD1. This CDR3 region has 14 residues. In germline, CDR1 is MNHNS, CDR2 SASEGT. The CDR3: CASSEAGTASGYTF. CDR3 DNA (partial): TGTGCCAGCAGTGAAGCCGGGACAGCGTCCGGC.

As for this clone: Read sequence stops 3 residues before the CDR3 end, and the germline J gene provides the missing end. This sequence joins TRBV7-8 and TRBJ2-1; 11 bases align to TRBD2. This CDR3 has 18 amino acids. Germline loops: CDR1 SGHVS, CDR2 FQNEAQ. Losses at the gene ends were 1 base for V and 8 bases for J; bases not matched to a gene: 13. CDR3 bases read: TGTGCCAGCAGCTTAGGGATCCTGACTAGCGGGATCCTTGATGAG. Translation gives CASSLGILTSGILDE. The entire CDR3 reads CASSLGILTSGILDEQFF. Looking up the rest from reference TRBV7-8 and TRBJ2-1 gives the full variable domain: GAGVSQSPRYKVAKRGQDVALRCDPISGHVSLFWYQQALGQGPEFLTYFQNEAQLDKSGLPSDRFFAERPEGSVSTLKIQRTQQEDSAVYLCASSLGILTSGILDEQFFGPGTRLTVL.